Below, 10 T cell receptor beta chains from the same sample are listed, as sequenced in a study of PD-1 and CTLA-4 blockade in melanoma. Profiling relied on immunoSEQ multiplex PCR, and the TCRdb table lists in-frame clones only, not all of them. The data show almost 30,000 clones, approximately 88% seen once. Sample: CD8+ T cells from peripheral blood, taken before anti-PD-1 treatment. The receptor source for this set is a human donor with melanoma.

This chain links TRBV7-3 with TRBJ2-3; TRBD2 matches at 16 bases. Germline V gene lookup returns CDR1 SGHTA and CDR2 FQGTGA. This CDR3 comprises 17 residues. The V gene end was trimmed by 4 bases and the J gene end by 5 bases; junction bases not matched to a gene: 6. The CDR3 loop is CASSSGTSGRAGDTQYF. In nucleotides, the CDR3 is TGTGCCAGCAGCTCGGGGACTAGCGGGAGGGCCGGAGATACGCAGTATTTT.

The chain links TRBV28 to TRBJ2-7; 7 bases align to TRBD1. CDR1 is MDHEN, CDR2 SYDVKM, per germline. With 5 bases clipped from V and 1 base from J, the junction kept 8 bases outside the gene matches. The CDR3 contains 15 residues. This CDR3 is CASSDTGTESYEQYF. The CDR3 DNA is TGTGCCAGCAGTGATACCGGGACAGAGTCCTACGAGCAGTACTTC.

This chain links TRBV15 with TRBJ2-1, with D possibly called TRBD1 or TRBD2 (5 bases each). Trimming pared 2 bases from V and 4 bases from J, leaving 15 bases between. Germline V gives CDR1 LNHNV, CDR2 YYDKDF (reference sequence). CDR3 size: 16 residues. DNA for the CDR3: TGTGCCACCAGCAGAAAATCGGGACGATCTTACAATGAGCAGTTCTTC. It codes for CATSRKSGRSYNEQFF.

The chain uses TRBV9 and TRBJ2-1, with TRBD2 as a possible D gene (5 bases). The CDR3 sequence is 14 residues long. In germline, CDR1 is SGDLS, CDR2 YYNGEE. Trimming shortened V by 3 bases and J by 6 bases, and 13 bases separated the two germline ends. The CDR3 reads CASSAGLRGNEQFF. CDR3 DNA sequence: TGTGCCAGCAGCGCAGGACTTCGGGGCAATGAGCAGTTCTTC.

The rearrangement joins TRBV5-4 to TRBJ2-5, with TRBD1 matching 7 bases. The CDR3 runs 13 residues. Germline V gives CDR1 SGHNT, CDR2 YYREEE (reference sequence). With V trimmed by 4 bases and J by 4 bases, 4 bases remained unmatched. The CDR3 region has the DNA TGTGCCAGCAGCAGGGGACAGCCAGAGACCCAGTACTTC. Amino acid sequence: CASSRGQPETQYF.

By share, this clone ranks as medium-sized (0.01 to 0.1%). The rearrangement uses TRBV15 and TRBJ1-5; D is unclear. CDR1 is LNHNV and CDR2 is YYDKDF in the germline V gene (reference sequence). The CDR3 runs 15 residues. Trimming took 1 base from V and 0 from J, leaving 7 bases between them. The CDR3 region is CATSRAGNSNQPQHF. As DNA, the CDR3 is TGTGCCACCAGCAGAGCCGGGAATAGCAATCAGCCCCAGCATTTT. Full variable domain (outside the CDR3, taken from reference TRBV15 and TRBJ1-5): DAMVIQNPRYQVTQFGKPVTLSCSQTLNHNVMYWYQQKSSQAPKLLFHYYDKDFNNEADTPDNFQSRRPNTSFCFLDIRSPGLGDTAMYLCATSRAGNSNQPQHFGDGTRLSIL.

The chain recombines TRBV7-9 with TRBJ2-1; D is possibly TRBD1 (5 bases). CDR1 and CDR2 from the germline V gene are SEHNR and FQNEAQ (reference sequence). The CDR3 spans 16 residues. Trimming took 5 bases from V and 7 from J, leaving 21 bases between them. The CDR3 DNA reads as TGTGCCAGCAGCCCCGGCCGTGGGGCTTATGGGAATGAGCAGTTCTTC. It specifies CASSPGRGAYGNEQFF. Variable domain in full (rest from reference TRBV7-9 and TRBJ2-1): DTGVSQNPRHKITKRGQNVTFRCDPISEHNRLYWYRQTLGQGPEFLTYFQNEAQLEKSRLLSDRFSAERPKGSFSTLEIQRTEQGDSAMYLCASSPGRGAYGNEQFFGPGTRLTVL.

This clone was recorded once. CDR3 coding DNA: TGTGCCAGCAGCTTAGTTTCCCTGTCACAGATTTCTTCTGATAAGAACACTGAAGCTTTCTTT. Its translation is CASSLVSLSQISSDKNTEAFF. The gene calls are TRBV7-8 and TRBJ1-1, with D hard to call. The CDR3 extends over 21 amino acids. CDR1 is SGHVS and CDR2 is FQNEAQ in the germline V gene. The V gene lost 1 base and the J gene lost 1 base, with 28 bases spanning the gap.

This clone showed up just a few times. The rearrangement joins TRBV30 to TRBJ2-7; D is unclear. The ends were cut back, 0 bases at V and 3 bases at J, with 9 bases in the middle. The CDR3 spans 13 residues. The V gene's germline CDR1 is GTSNPN and CDR2 SVGIG (reference sequence). In nucleotides, the CDR3 is TGTGCCTGGAGTGTACTTGACCTCTACGAGCAGTACTTC. It encodes CAWSVLDLYEQYF.

The genes are TRBV24-1 and TRBJ2-1; TRBD2 is a possible D gene (6 bases). V lost 5 bases and J lost 8, with 12 bases in between. CDR1 is KGHDR, CDR2 SFDVKD, per germline. This CDR3 contains 13 residues. The CDR3 loop reads CATSAIGEDEQFF. CDR3 nucleotide sequence: TGTGCCACCAGTGCCATCGGGGAGGATGAGCAGTTCTTC.